A selection of T cell receptor beta chains follows, all from one sample in a study of Tregs in tolerant kidney transplant recipients. Here immunoSEQ multiplex PCR was the method, and the copy in TCRdb shows in-frame clones only, minus some. The table shows approximately 90,000 clones, with 85% to 95% occurring only once. What was sequenced was CD8+ T cells from blood. The receptors shown here come from a human donor in good health. CDR3s include the opening cysteine and the closing phenylalanine or tryptophan. The D gene is left open where the match is weak. Size is omitted from some rows. Given values are once, few, many or a class for expanded clones.

>TRBV6-4|TRBJ2-2|.|TRBD1
TGTGCCAGCAAGGGCATGGGTTTGGGACAGGGAGGCGCCGGGGAGCTGTTTTTT
CASKGMGLGQGGAGELFF
>TRBV5-1|TRBJ1-4|.|TRBD1
TGCGCCAGCAGCTTTGGGACTCTGGGACAGGTCGAAAAACTGTTTTTT
CASSFGTLGQVEKLFF
>TRBV5-6|TRBJ2-7|.|TRBD2
TGTGCCAGCAGCTTGGCCACATCTAGCGGTCCCCTCTACGAGCAGTACTTC
CASSLATSSGPLYEQYF
>TRBV4-1|TRBJ1-5|.|TRBD1
TGCGCCAGCAGCCAGACAGGGGTTGGCAATCAGCCCCAGCATTTT
CASSQTGVGNQPQHF
>TRBV5-1|TRBJ1-2|once|TRBD1
TGCGCCAGCAGCACCGGGACAGGGGGAATTTTTTCATATGGCTACACCTTC
CASSTGTGGIFSYGYTF
>TRBV27|TRBJ2-5|.|.
TGTGCCAGCAGCCCGAGATTCCAAGAGACCCAGTACTTC
CASSPRFQETQYF
>TRBV18|TRBJ2-4|.|.
TGTGCCAGCTCACCACCGTCGGGGGCTGAAAACATTCAGTACTTC
CASSPPSGAENIQYF
>TRBV4-2|TRBJ2-3|.|.
TGTGCCAGCAGCCAAGGGCGGAGAAACACAGATACGCAGTATTTT
CASSQGRRNTDTQYF
>TRBV2|TRBJ1-1|.|TRBD1
TGTGCCAGCAGATGGCGACAGGGCATGAACACTGAAGCTTTCTTT
CASRWRQGMNTEAFF
>TRBV10-3|TRBJ2-7|.|TRBD2
TGTGCCATCAGTGGGATCAGACTAGCGGGGTTTATATACGAGCAGTACTTC
CAISGIRLAGFIYEQYF
>TRBV7-3|TRBJ2-5|.|.
TGTGCCAGCAGCCCCCGACATGCTGGACAAGAGACCCAGTACTTC
CASSPRHAGQETQYF
>TRBV6-1|TRBJ1-5|few|TRBD1
TGTGCCAGCAGACCACAGGGGAGGGATCAGCCCCAGCATTTT
CASRPQGRDQPQHF
>TRBV27|TRBJ1-4|.|.
TGTGCCAGCAGTTTAGGCCCGTCCGGGGCAGGTAATGAAAAACTGTTTTTT
CASSLGPSGAGNEKLFF